The 30 T cell receptor beta chains presented below share a single source sample, sequenced in a study of blood T cell repertoires in COVID-19. Repertoires were generated with immunoSEQ multiplex PCR, while TCRdb's copy carries only in-frame clones and drops some. The sample lists 450,000 to 500,000 clones; 70% to 90% were seen once. Sequencing was carried out using peripheral blood. Every receptor here comes from a human donor in a cohort sampled during active COVID-19.

V gene TRBV10-3 combines with J gene TRBJ1-2; D unresolved. Germline V gene sequence: CDR1 ENHRY, CDR2 SYGVKD. V dropped 0 bases and J dropped 11 bases, with 10 bases sitting between them. This CDR3 comprises 12 residues. CDR3 nucleotides: TGTGCCATCAGTGAGTCGAATTCGGGTTACACCTTC. It translates to CAISESNSGYTF.

The CDR3 region has the DNA TGTGCCACCAAAACCGGGACAGGGGGCCTAGATACGCAGTATTTT. Encoded protein: CATKTGTGGLDTQYF. The genes are TRBV19 and TRBJ2-3; 12 nucleotides agree with TRBD1. Trimming cost V 10 bases and J 5 bases; bases outside gene matches: 10. This CDR3 comprises 15 residues. In germline, CDR1 is LNHDA, CDR2 SQIVND (reference sequence). Complete variable domain (other parts from reference TRBV19 and TRBJ2-3): DGGITQSPKYLFRKEGQNVTLSCEQNLNHDAMYWYRQDPGQGLRLIYYSQIVNDFQKGDIAEGYSVSREKKESFPLTVTSAQKNPTAFYLCATKTGTGGLDTQYFGPGTRLTVL.

The gene calls are TRBV10-3 and TRBJ2-2, with D tentatively TRBD2 (6 bases). Trimming removed 11 bases at V and 1 base at J, with 11 bases between. CDR3 size: 13 residues. From germline, CDR1 is ENHRY and CDR2 SYGVKD. This CDR3 is CAAGGMNTGELFF. The CDR3 coding sequence is TGTGCCGCCGGCGGGATGAACACCGGGGAGCTGTTTTTT.

J is TRBJ2-7 and V is TRBV27, with unresolved D. CDR1 and CDR2 from the germline V gene are MNHEY and SMNVEV (reference sequence). Trimming pared 2 bases from V and 2 bases from J, leaving 10 bases between. This CDR3 contains 14 residues. The CDR3 sequence is CASSLTSQTYEQYF. CDR3 coding DNA: TGTGCCAGCAGTTTAACGTCCCAGACCTACGAGCAGTACTTC.

V gene TRBV28 combines with J gene TRBJ1-3, with 7 nucleotides matching TRBD1. Germline trimming cut 11 bases from V and 2 bases from J; bases unmatched to any gene: 12. CDR1 MDHEN and CDR2 SYDVKM come from the germline V gene. The CDR3 has 15 residues. CDR3: CAGSRIGGTGNTIYF. The CDR3 region has the DNA TGTGCCGGCTCGAGAATAGGGGGCACTGGAAACACCATATATTTT.

The V call is TRBV10-1, the J call TRBJ2-1; 9 bases are a match to TRBD2. In germline, CDR1 is WNHNN, CDR2 SYGVQD (reference sequence). This CDR3 is built from 16 residues. V was pared by 4 bases and J by 8 bases, with 12 bases of the junction left unmatched. In DNA, the CDR3 is TGCGCCAGCAGTGGGAACGGGCGGGAGGGCCTCCATGAGCAGTTCTTC. This encodes CASSGNGREGLHEQFF.

The CDR3 region is CAHWGTGGHEQYF. CDR3 nucleotide sequence: TGTGCCCATTGGGGGACAGGGGGCCACGAGCAGTACTTC. V and J are TRBV27 and TRBJ2-7; TRBD1 matches 12 bases. The germline V gene has CDR1 MNHEY and CDR2 SMNVEV (reference sequence). The junction had 7 bases not matched to a gene; V was cut back by 11 bases and J by 5 bases. This CDR3 contains 13 residues.

The V call is TRBV19, the J call TRBJ2-7, with D possibly matching TRBD1 (6 bases). The CDR3 sequence is 12 residues long. Trimming took off 5 bases at V and 4 bases at J, with 9 bases between the two ends. The germline V gene encodes CDR1 LNHDA and CDR2 SQIVND (reference sequence). This CDR3 is CASSSRGYEQYF. The CDR3 DNA follows: TGTGCCAGTAGTTCCAGGGGATACGAGCAGTACTTC.

This chain joins TRBV3-1 (or the pseudogene TRBV3-2) and TRBJ2-1; D possibly corresponds to TRBD2 (6 bases). This CDR3 is built from 14 residues. The germline V gene has CDR1 LGHDT and CDR2 YNNKEL (reference sequence). V dropped 2 bases and J dropped 13 bases, with 18 bases sitting between them. The chain's CDR3 is CASSQLSGERKQFF. In nucleotides, the CDR3 is TGTGCCAGCAGCCAACTTTCGGGGGAAAGAAAACAGTTCTTC.

About this clone itself: One end of the junction does not line up with germline, which may come from a read error. The chain uses TRBV18 and TRBJ2-4; D might be TRBD2 (5 bases). In germline, CDR1 is KGHSH, CDR2 LQKENI. The CDR3 extends over 9 amino acids. Here the CDR3 DNA reads TGTGCCAGCTCACCAGGAGGTCCCTTC. Translation: CASSPGGPF.

CDR3 coding DNA: TGTGCCAGTAGTATACATCGGACAGGGAAGGCTGAAGCTTTCTTT. Amino acids: CASSIHRTGKAEAFF. The chain employs TRBV19 and TRBJ1-1, with TRBD1 matching over 8 bases. This CDR3 has 15 amino acids. From germline, CDR1 is LNHDA and CDR2 SQIVND (reference sequence). The J segment lost 6 bases and the V segment lost 2 bases, leaving 8 bases of the junction unmatched. Complete variable domain (other parts from reference TRBV19 and TRBJ1-1): DGGITQSPKYLFRKEGQNVTLSCEQNLNHDAMYWYRQDPGQGLRLIYYSQIVNDFQKGDIAEGYSVSREKKESFPLTVTSAQKNPTAFYLCASSIHRTGKAEAFFGQGTRLTVV.

This chain connects TRBV30 to TRBJ2-5, with 11 bases lining up with TRBD2. In germline, CDR1 is GTSNPN, CDR2 SVGIG (reference sequence). This CDR3 region has 16 residues. After removal of 2 bases from V and 1 base from J, the junction contained 6 bases not matched to a gene. Here the CDR3 reads CAWSRGLAGFQETQYF. The CDR3 DNA is TGTGCCTGGAGTCGTGGACTAGCGGGTTTCCAAGAGACCCAGTACTTC.

This clone was counted a single time. The gene calls are TRBV5-8 and TRBJ1-2; D is undetermined. V was cut by 3 bases and J by 7 bases, with 22 bases left in between. This CDR3 spans 16 amino acids. Germline V lookup: CDR1 SGHTS, CDR2 YDEGEE. Here the CDR3 DNA reads TGTGCCAGCAGCTCTTCTACCGGGAACGGCGTAAGTGGCTACACCTTC. Residues: CASSSSTGNGVSGYTF.

V gene TRBV27 combines with J gene TRBJ1-6; no clear D. Looked up from germline, CDR1 is MNHEY and CDR2 is SMNVEV (reference sequence). The V gene lost 1 base and the J gene lost 5 bases, with 9 bases spanning the gap. The CDR3 spans 15 residues. This CDR3 is CASSLWRADNSPLHF. The CDR3 DNA reads TGTGCCAGCAGTTTATGGAGGGCGGATAATTCACCCCTCCACTTT.

V usage is TRBV5-1 and J usage is TRBJ2-7; 7 positions match TRBD2. V dropped 7 bases and J dropped 6; count of bases not matched to a gene: 16. Germline-derived CDR1 and CDR2 are SGHRS and YFSETQ. The CDR3 spans 15 residues. The CDR3: CASSGDLAGVREQYF. CDR3 DNA sequence: TGCGCCAGCTCCGGGGACTTGGCGGGAGTCCGCGAGCAGTACTTC.

The chain has TRBV30 and TRBJ2-6, with D uncertain. The CDR3 runs 15 residues. V was shortened by 2 bases and J by 4 bases, with 12 bases between the two germline ends. Germline loops: CDR1 GTSNPN, CDR2 SVGIG (reference sequence). The CDR3 sequence: CAWSPDSGGANVLTF. Written as DNA, the CDR3 is TGTGCCTGGAGTCCTGACTCTGGCGGGGCCAACGTCCTGACTTTC.

The J gene is TRBJ1-2, the V gene TRBV5-4; the match to TRBD1 covers 9 bases. Per germline, CDR1 SGHNT and CDR2 YYREEE (reference sequence). CDR3 length: 16 amino acids. Losses at the gene ends were 0 bases for V and 4 bases for J; bases not matched to a gene: 7. Here the CDR3 DNA reads TGTGCCAGCAGCTTGGCTGGGACAGGGTTAGGCTATGGCTACACCTTC. Protein: CASSLAGTGLGYGYTF.

V gene TRBV5-1 combines with J gene TRBJ1-1; 7 positions agree with TRBD1. V was clipped by 7 bases and J by 3 bases; unmatched bases: 9. Germline CDR1 reads SGHRS; CDR2 reads YFSETQ. The CDR3 consists of 14 residues. This CDR3 reads CASAIATGDTEAFF. The CDR3 coding sequence is TGCGCCAGCGCCATAGCTACAGGGGACACTGAAGCTTTCTTT.

This rearrangement joins TRBV30 to TRBJ2-1; D is unresolved. V was clipped by 0 bases and J by 8 bases, with 11 bases between them. Germline V gives CDR1 GTSNPN, CDR2 SVGIG (reference sequence). The CDR3 covers 13 residues. As DNA, the CDR3 is TGTGCCTGGAGTGTATTCCGGAGAGATGAGCAGTTCTTC. This sequence encodes CAWSVFRRDEQFF.

Notes on this clone: Distinct nucleotide sequences in the sample also encode this CDR3. The chain has TRBV29-1 and TRBJ2-5; 9 nucleotides align to TRBD1. Germline CDR1 SQVTM, CDR2 ANQGSEA. CDR3 size: 14 residues. V gave up 4 bases and J gave up 2 bases; unmatched junction bases: 5. DNA of the CDR3: TGCAGCGTTGCCAGGGACAGGGTTCAAGAGACCCAGTACTTC. This gives the protein CSVARDRVQETQYF.

Only a few counts were recorded for this clone. The gene calls are TRBV7-9 and TRBJ1-1, with a weak D call TRBD1 (5 bases). This CDR3 is 18 amino acids long. Trimming removed 1 base at V and 0 bases at J, with 18 bases between. Germline CDR1 and CDR2: SEHNR and FQNEAQ (reference sequence). CDR3 DNA: TGTGCCAGCAGCTTAGGGAGGGGTTCCTCCCTTATGAACACTGAAGCTTTCTTT. Translated, it gives CASSLGRGSSLMNTEAFF. Together with reference TRBV7-9 and TRBJ1-1, the CDR3 gives the full variable domain: DTGVSQNPRHKITKRGQNVTFRCDPISEHNRLYWYRQTLGQGPEFLTYFQNEAQLEKSRLLSDRFSAERPKGSFSTLEIQRTEQGDSAMYLCASSLGRGSSLMNTEAFFGQGTRLTVV.

This clone was seen once. The rearrangement joins TRBV10-3 to TRBJ1-6, with D tentatively TRBD1 (6 bases). Germline V gene sequence: CDR1 ENHRY, CDR2 SYGVKD. This CDR3 is 15 amino acids long. V lost 6 bases to trimming and J lost 7 bases, with 16 bases between them. CDR3 DNA sequence: TGTGCCATCAGCTCTACAGGGAATGGCAATTCACCCCTCCACTTT. Translated: CAISSTGNGNSPLHF.

The chain links TRBV30 to TRBJ1-2, with D perhaps matching TRBD1 (5 bases). This CDR3 contains 12 residues. The V end was cut by 7 bases, the J end by 2 bases, with 11 bases between. CDR1 and CDR2 from the germline V gene are GTSNPN and SVGIG (reference sequence). CDR3 region: CASGHWNYGYTF. The CDR3 DNA follows: TGTGCCTCCGGACACTGGAACTATGGCTACACCTTC.

This chain uses TRBV28 with TRBJ2-7, with TRBD1 matching over 7 bases. The CDR3 is 14 residues long. Germline-derived CDR1 and CDR2 are MDHEN and SYDVKM. The V gene end was trimmed by 5 bases and the J gene end by 1 base; junction bases not matched to a gene: 5. CDR3 DNA sequence: TGTGCCAGCAGTGCGCCGGGACAGTCCTACGAGCAGTACTTC. Protein product: CASSAPGQSYEQYF.

This sequence joins TRBV9 and TRBJ2-2; possibly TRBD1 for D (6 bases). CDR1 and CDR2 (germline): SGDLS, YYNGEE. The CDR3 runs to 17 residues. V dropped 1 base and J dropped 1 base, with 14 bases sitting between them. CDR3 nucleotide sequence: TGTGCCAGCAGCGTACCTCGGGGCAGGGGGAACACCGGGGAGCTGTTTTTT. This codes for CASSVPRGRGNTGELFF.

The chain uses TRBV2 and TRBJ1-3; D is possibly TRBD1 (6 bases). This CDR3 comprises 12 residues. Trimming cost V 8 bases and J 4 bases, with 9 bases left between them. The germline CDR1 and CDR2 sequences are SNHLY and FYNNEI. The CDR3 nucleotides read TGTGCCAGCGGGACACTCGGAAACACCATATATTTT. It translates to CASGTLGNTIYF.

This clone turned up a few times. The V gene is TRBV7-2, the J gene TRBJ2-1; maybe TRBD2 (5 bases). The CDR3 runs 14 residues. Per germline, CDR1 SGHTA and CDR2 FQGNSA. V was clipped by 0 bases and J by 7 bases, with 10 bases between them. The CDR3 sequence: CASSLAGNSNEQFF. CDR3 nucleotide sequence: TGTGCCAGCAGCTTAGCCGGGAATTCAAATGAGCAGTTCTTC. Full variable domain (remainder filled in from reference TRBV7-2 and TRBJ2-1): GAGVSQSPSNKVTEKGKDVELRCDPISGHTALYWYRQSLGQGLEFLIYFQGNSAPDKSGLPSDRFSAERTGGSVSTLTIQRTQQEDSAVYLCASSLAGNSNEQFFGPGTRLTVL.

This chain uses TRBV2 with TRBJ2-2; 8 nucleotides align to TRBD2. J was trimmed by 5 bases and V by 5 bases; bases with no gene match: 10. This CDR3 is built from 16 residues. Germline loops: CDR1 SNHLY, CDR2 FYNNEI. As DNA, the CDR3 is TGTGCCAGCAGTAGAGGGAGCGGGAGAGGAACCGGGGAGCTGTTTTTT. Its protein product is CASSRGSGRGTGELFF.

This rearrangement joins TRBV5-1 to TRBJ2-2, with 7 bases lining up with TRBD1. Germline lookup yields CDR1 SGHRS and CDR2 YFSETQ. V trimming: 3 bases; J trimming: 4 bases; junction bases outside the gene matches: 15. The CDR3 extends over 18 amino acids. The CDR3 reads CASSSAITTGSSTGELFF. The DNA for the CDR3 is TGCGCCAGCAGCTCCGCAATTACGACAGGGTCGAGCACCGGGGAGCTGTTTTTT. Combining the CDR3 with reference TRBV5-1 and TRBJ2-2 gives the whole variable domain KAGVTQTPRYLIKTRGQQVTLSCSPISGHRSVSWYQQTPGQGLQFLFEYFSETQRNKGNFPGRFSGRQFSNSRSEMNVSTLELGDSALYLCASSSAITTGSSTGELFFGEGSRLTVL.

This clone was seen more than once but under ten times. This chain joins TRBV30 and TRBJ2-2, with a weak D call TRBD2 (5 bases). V shed 8 bases and J shed 5 bases, with 15 bases lying between them. Germline values: CDR1 GTSNPN, CDR2 SVGIG (reference sequence). The CDR3 runs to 13 residues. DNA of the CDR3: TGTGCCCACGGACCCAGAGGGACCGGGGAGCTGTTTTTT. Its protein product is CAHGPRGTGELFF.